These 17 T cell receptor beta chains came from one sample sequenced in a study of blood T cell repertoires in COVID-19. TCRdb's copy holds only in-frame clones and misses some; the assay was immunoSEQ multiplex PCR. The table records 170,000 or so clones, around nine tenths of them present only once. Sequencing was performed on peripheral blood. The receptors shown here come from a woman younger than 35 who had recovered from COVID-19.

The chain employs TRBV5-8 and TRBJ1-2; D is ambiguous. The CDR3 totals 16 residues. V was pared by 4 bases and J by 0 bases, with 16 bases between. Germline CDR1 is SGHTS and CDR2 is YDEGEE. CDR3 DNA sequence: TGTGCCAGCAGCCCGTACGTCAGGCTCCCTAACTATGGCTACACCTTC. Its protein product is CASSPYVRLPNYGYTF.

The J gene is TRBJ2-1, the V gene TRBV12-5, with 8 bases that match TRBD2. Germline V CDR1 and CDR2: LGHNT, FRNRAP. Trimming removed 3 bases from V and 8 bases from J; junction bases left unmatched: 3. The CDR3 totals 13 residues. This chain's CDR3 is CASGFSSGHEQFF. For the CDR3, the DNA is TGTGCTAGTGGTTTTTCTAGCGGGCATGAGCAGTTCTTC. Together with reference TRBV12-5 and TRBJ2-1, the CDR3 gives the full variable domain: DARVTQTPRHKVTEMGQEVTMRCQPILGHNTVFWYRQTMMQGLELLAYFRNRAPLDDSGMPKDRFSAEMPDATLATLKIQPSEPRDSAVYFCASGFSSGHEQFFGPGTRLTVL.

This chain uses TRBV3-1 (or the pseudogene TRBV3-2) with TRBJ2-2; 16 bases align to TRBD2. V was clipped by 0 bases and J by 0 bases; unmatched bases: 13. Germline V gene sequence: CDR1 LGHDT, CDR2 YNNKEL (reference sequence). The CDR3 length is 23 residues. In DNA form, the CDR3 reads TGTGCCAGCAGCCAAGATCTTGTCTGTCCGGGACTAGCGGGGGGGACGAACACCGGGGAGCTGTTTTTT. Translation: CASSQDLVCPGLAGGTNTGELFF.

The chain recombines TRBV5-1 with TRBJ2-3, with D tentatively TRBD2 (7 bases). Trimming took 4 bases from V and 4 from J, leaving 22 bases between them. The CDR3 runs to 17 residues. CDR1 and CDR2 (germline): SGHRS, YFSETQ. The CDR3: CASSDKPRRGASDTQYF. The CDR3 DNA is TGCGCCAGCAGCGATAAACCACGTCGGGGGGCTTCAGATACGCAGTATTTT.

This clone was picked up a small number of times. The J gene is TRBJ2-1, the V gene TRBV27; TRBD1 agrees at 10 bases. The germline gives CDR1 MNHEY, CDR2 SMNVEV (reference sequence). V was pared by 7 bases and J by 0 bases, with 6 bases of the junction left unmatched. CDR3 length: 16 residues. The DNA of the CDR3 is TGTGCCAGCAATCCGGGACAGGGGTTCTCCTACAATGAGCAGTTCTTC. Encoded protein: CASNPGQGFSYNEQFF.

This chain connects TRBV10-3 to TRBJ2-7; TRBD1 agrees at 7 bases. The V segment lost 5 bases and the J segment 6 bases; nucleotides outside the gene matches: 7. Germline CDR1 and CDR2: ENHRY and SYGVKD. The CDR3 totals 13 residues. The CDR3 coding sequence is TGTGCCATCAGTTCCGACAGGGTCGGCGAGCAGTACGTC. Residues: CAISSDRVGEQYV.

This clone appeared once. The chain recombines TRBV7-2 with TRBJ2-2; tentatively, D is TRBD1 (5 bases). This CDR3 is built from 15 residues. The germline gives CDR1 SGHTA, CDR2 FQGNSA. Trimming took off 3 bases at V and 4 bases at J, with 12 bases between the two ends. This CDR3 reads CASSFRQGGTGELFF. The CDR3 coding sequence is TGTGCCAGCAGCTTTCGGCAGGGCGGCACCGGGGAGCTGTTTTTT.

This chain links TRBV7-3 with TRBJ2-7; 11 bases align to TRBD1. The length of the CDR3 is 15 residues. Germline-derived CDR1 and CDR2 are SGHTA and FQGTGA. Trimming removed 2 bases from V and 2 bases from J; junction bases left unmatched: 2. CDR3 in DNA: TGTGCCAGCAGCTTAGGACAGGGGGCTACCTACGAGCAGTACTTC. The encoded protein is CASSLGQGATYEQYF.

The chain joins TRBV10-3 to TRBJ1-1; TRBD1 agrees at 8 bases. This CDR3 is built from 15 residues. CDR1 and CDR2 (germline): ENHRY, SYGVKD. With V trimmed by 1 base and J by 4 bases, 5 bases remained unmatched. CDR3 in amino acids: CAISELDRAFTEAFF. DNA of the CDR3: TGTGCCATCAGTGAGTTGGACAGGGCATTCACTGAAGCTTTCTTT.

This clone has only one observation. The gene calls are TRBV10-1 and TRBJ2-3; D unresolved. V was clipped by 2 bases and J by 4 bases, with 19 bases between them. The CDR3 loop spans 17 amino acids. The V gene's germline CDR1 is WNHNN and CDR2 SYGVQD (reference sequence). The CDR3 is CASSEALRVDRADTQYF. In DNA, the CDR3 is TGCGCCAGCAGTGAGGCCCTTAGAGTTGATCGCGCAGATACGCAGTATTTT.

This chain links TRBV4-1 with TRBJ2-2; the match to TRBD2 covers 10 bases. From germline, CDR1 is MGHRA and CDR2 YSYEKL. The length of the CDR3 is 17 residues. The J segment lost 4 bases and the V segment lost 4 bases, leaving 9 bases of the junction unmatched. The CDR3 DNA reads TGCGCCAGCAGCCGCCACCTAGCGGGAGCTGTCACCGGGGAGCTGTTTTTT. The encoded protein is CASSRHLAGAVTGELFF.

V usage is TRBV7-8 and J usage is TRBJ2-2; 9 positions agree with TRBD2. The germline V gene has CDR1 SGHVS and CDR2 FQNEAQ. The CDR3 runs 15 residues. Unmatched junction bases numbered 6, after V lost 5 bases and J lost 5 bases. The CDR3 DNA reads as TGTGCCAGCAGCCGAGGGGCGGGAGGGACCGGGGAGCTGTTTTTT. It is translated as CASSRGAGGTGELFF.

V usage is TRBV7-2 and J usage is TRBJ2-3; D is possibly TRBD2 (5 bases). Germline values: CDR1 SGHTA, CDR2 FQGNSA. V lost 5 bases and J lost 2, with 14 bases in between. The CDR3 has 15 residues. The CDR3 bases are TGTGCCAGCAGCCCCCCGCGGGTTTTCACAGATACGCAGTATTTT. Its translation: CASSPPRVFTDTQYF.

This chain uses TRBV3-1 (or the pseudogene TRBV3-2) with TRBJ1-2; TRBD1 aligns across 10 bases. The CDR3 consists of 14 residues. Per germline, CDR1 LGHDT and CDR2 YNNKEL (reference sequence). The V and J ends lost 4 bases and 8 bases, in that order; junction bases with no gene match: 7. The chain's CDR3 is CASSRRQGAKGYTF. In nucleotides, the CDR3 is TGTGCCAGCAGCCGTCGACAGGGGGCGAAGGGCTACACCTTC.

The V call is TRBV4-1, the J call TRBJ1-5; D gene uncertain. Germline CDR1 reads MGHRA; CDR2 reads YSYEKL. The V end was cut by 1 base, the J end by 0 bases, with 7 bases between. This CDR3 has 15 residues. CDR3 amino acids: CASSQGESSNQPQHF. CDR3 DNA: TGCGCCAGCAGCCAAGGAGAATCTAGCAATCAGCCCCAGCATTTT.

V is TRBV21-1 and J is TRBJ2-2; TRBD2 reflects the table's D call only, with no check against the DNA. TRBV21-1 is termed a pseudogene. The CDR3 runs 14 residues. CDR3 amino acids: CASSRGGNTGELFF. Written as DNA, the CDR3 is TGTGCCAGCAGCCGCGGGGGGAACACCGGGGAGCTGTTTTTT.

This clone has just one count. Additional DNA sequences in this sample encode the identical CDR3. This CDR3 is CAWSVEANQPQHF. The CDR3 nucleotides are TGTGCCTGGAGTGTTGAGGCCAATCAGCCCCAGCATTTT. The rearrangement links TRBV30 to TRBJ1-5; no clear D gene. The CDR3 spans 13 residues. Germline V gives CDR1 GTSNPN, CDR2 SVGIG (reference sequence). Trimming took off 0 bases at V and 3 bases at J, with 6 bases between the two ends.